This T cell receptor beta chain was recovered during a study of blood T cell repertoires in COVID-19. Study details: Some COVID-19 samples were acute and others convalescent; all came from the United States, Italy and Spain. Sources were T cells, B-cell-depleted T cells, or PBMCs; the material itself was cDNA or gDNA.

Per the study methods: By means of reference gene primer amplification, nucleated cell counts were estimated. TCRdb's table, derived via immunoSEQ multiplex PCR, lists solely in-frame clones and lacks some. V, J and clone size were drawn from that table, and D and trimming were deduced from the DNA. The table records approximately 74,000 clones, more than 80% of them present only once. Germline V CDR1 and CDR2: SEHNR, FQNEAQ (reference sequence). Trimming removed 5 bases from V and 5 bases from J; junction bases left unmatched: 14. The CDR3 covers 16 residues. The rearrangement links TRBV7-9 to TRBJ1-1; 7 nucleotides line up with TRBD1. The sequence came from a woman older than 75 with active or convalescent COVID-19. The sample comprised peripheral blood. CDR3 in DNA: TGTGCCAGCAGCCCCCAGGGGGTGGCAGGGATAACTGAAGCTTTCTTT. It specifies CASSPQGVAGITEAFF.